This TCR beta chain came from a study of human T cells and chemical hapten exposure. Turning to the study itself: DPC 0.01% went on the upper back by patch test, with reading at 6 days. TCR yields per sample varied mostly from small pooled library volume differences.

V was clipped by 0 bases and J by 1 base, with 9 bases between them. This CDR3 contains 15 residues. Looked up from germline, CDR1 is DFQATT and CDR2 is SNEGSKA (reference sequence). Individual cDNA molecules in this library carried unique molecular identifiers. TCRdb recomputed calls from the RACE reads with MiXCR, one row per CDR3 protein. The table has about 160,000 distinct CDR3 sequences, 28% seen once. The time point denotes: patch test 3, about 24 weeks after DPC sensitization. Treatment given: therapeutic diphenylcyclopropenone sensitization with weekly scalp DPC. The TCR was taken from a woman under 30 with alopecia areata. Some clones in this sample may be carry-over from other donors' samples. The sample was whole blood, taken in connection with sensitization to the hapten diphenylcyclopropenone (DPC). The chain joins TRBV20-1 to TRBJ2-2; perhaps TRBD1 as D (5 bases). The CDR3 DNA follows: TGCAGTGCTAGAGAACTCGGACAGAACACCGGGGAGCTGTTTTTT. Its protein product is CSARELGQNTGELFF.